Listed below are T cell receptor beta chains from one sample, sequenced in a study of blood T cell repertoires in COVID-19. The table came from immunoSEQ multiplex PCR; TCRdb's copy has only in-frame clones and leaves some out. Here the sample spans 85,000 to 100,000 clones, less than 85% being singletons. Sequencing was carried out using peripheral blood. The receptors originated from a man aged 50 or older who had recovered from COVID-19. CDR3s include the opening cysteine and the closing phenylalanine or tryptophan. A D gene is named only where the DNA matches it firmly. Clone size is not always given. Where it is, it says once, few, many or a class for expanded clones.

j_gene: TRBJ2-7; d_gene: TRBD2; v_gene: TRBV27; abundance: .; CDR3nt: TGTGCCAGCAGTTCCGCCGGGACTAGCGGGAGCTACGAGCAGTACTTC; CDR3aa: CASSSAGTSGSYEQYF
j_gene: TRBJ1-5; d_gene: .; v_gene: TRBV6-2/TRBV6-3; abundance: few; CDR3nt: TGTGCCAGCAGCCGCCTTAGCTCGACAGGATCCCAGCCCCAGCATTTT; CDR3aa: CASSRLSSTGSQPQHF
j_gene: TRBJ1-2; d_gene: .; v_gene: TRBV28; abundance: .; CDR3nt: TGTGCCAGCAGTTTGACAGTTCGCGGCTACACCTTC; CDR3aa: CASSLTVRGYTF
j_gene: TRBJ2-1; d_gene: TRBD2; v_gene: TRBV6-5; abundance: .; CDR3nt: TGTGCCAGCAGGGCTCTAGCGGGAGCTCATAATGAGCAGTTCTTC; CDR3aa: CASRALAGAHNEQFF
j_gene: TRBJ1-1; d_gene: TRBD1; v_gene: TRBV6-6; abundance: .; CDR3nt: TGTGCCAGCAGACGGGGGCAGGGGGACACTGAAGCTTTCTTT; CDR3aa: CASRRGQGDTEAFF
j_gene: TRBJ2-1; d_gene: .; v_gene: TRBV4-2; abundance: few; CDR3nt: TGTGCCAGCAGCCAAGATGGCGGGCGTCCCTACAATGAGCAGTTCTTC; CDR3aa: CASSQDGGRPYNEQFF
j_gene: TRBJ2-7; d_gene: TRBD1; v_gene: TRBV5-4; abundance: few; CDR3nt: TGTGCCAGCAGCCGGGACAGAAATTCCTACGAGCAGTACTTC; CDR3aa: CASSRDRNSYEQYF
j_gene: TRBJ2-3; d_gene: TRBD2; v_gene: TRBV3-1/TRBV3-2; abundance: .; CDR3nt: TGTGCCAGCAGCCAGCGACAGGGTGAATGGACTAGCGGGTCAGCAGATACGCAGTATTTT; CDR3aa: CASSQRQGEWTSGSADTQYF
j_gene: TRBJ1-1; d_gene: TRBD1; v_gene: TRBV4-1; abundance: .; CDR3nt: TGCGCCAGCAGCCGCCCGACAGGGGGCGAGGATGAAGCTTTCTTT; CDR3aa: CASSRPTGGEDEAFF
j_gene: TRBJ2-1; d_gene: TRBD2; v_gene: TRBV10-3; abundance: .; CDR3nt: TGTGCCATCAGTGAGTCTAGCGGGGGGGTGTACAATGAGCAGTTCTTC; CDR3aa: CAISESSGGVYNEQFF
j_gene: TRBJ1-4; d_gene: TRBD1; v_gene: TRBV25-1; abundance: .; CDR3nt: TGTGCCAGCAGTGTGGGTACCGGGACAGGGTTAGGGAAACTGTTTTTT; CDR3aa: CASSVGTGTGLGKLFF
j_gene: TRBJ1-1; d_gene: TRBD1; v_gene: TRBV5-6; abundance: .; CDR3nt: TGTGCCAGCAGCTTCTCAGGGGGCGTCGCTTTCTTT; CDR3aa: CASSFSGGVAFF
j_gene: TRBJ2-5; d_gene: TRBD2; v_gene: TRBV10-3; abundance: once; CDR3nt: TGTGCCACCCGTAACAGCGGGGTCGAGACCCAGTACTTC; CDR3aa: CATRNSGVETQYF
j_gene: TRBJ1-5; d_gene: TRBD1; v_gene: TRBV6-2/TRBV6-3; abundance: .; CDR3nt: TGTGCCAGCAGTTCTATTGACAGGGGGCATCAGCCCCAGCATTTT; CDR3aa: CASSSIDRGHQPQHF
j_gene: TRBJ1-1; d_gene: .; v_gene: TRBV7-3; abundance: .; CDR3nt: TGTGCCAGCAGCCGAGGGATGAACACTGAAGCTTTCTTT; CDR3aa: CASSRGMNTEAFF
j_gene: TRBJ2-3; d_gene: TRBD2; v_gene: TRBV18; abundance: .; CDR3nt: TGTGCCAGCTCACCACCACTAGCGGGGGGCCGCACAGATACGCAGTATTTT; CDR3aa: CASSPPLAGGRTDTQYF
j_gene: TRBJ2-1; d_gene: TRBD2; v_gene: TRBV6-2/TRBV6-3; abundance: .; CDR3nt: TGTGCCAGCAGTTACTCCCCCGGGACTAGCGGGAGAAGAAGCAATGAGCAGTTCTTC; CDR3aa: CASSYSPGTSGRRSNEQFF
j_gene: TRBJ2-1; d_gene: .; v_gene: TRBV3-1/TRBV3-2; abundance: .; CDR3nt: TGTGCCAGCAGCCAAAAGAACAGCTACAATGAGCAGTTCTTC; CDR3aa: CASSQKNSYNEQFF
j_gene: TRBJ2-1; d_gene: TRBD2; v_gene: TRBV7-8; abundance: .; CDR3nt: TGTGCCAGCAGCTCCCGCCTAGCGGGAGAGTACAATGAGCAGTTCTTC; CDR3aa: CASSSRLAGEYNEQFF
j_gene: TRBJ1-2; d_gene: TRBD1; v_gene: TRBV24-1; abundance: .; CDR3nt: TGTGCCACCAGTGATCAAGGGACAGGGGTACGTGGCTACACCTTC; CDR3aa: CATSDQGTGVRGYTF
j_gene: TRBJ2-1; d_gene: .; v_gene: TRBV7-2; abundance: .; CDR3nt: TGTGCCAGCAGCTCCCCCGGAGGGCCTCGCGCCCCCTACAATGAGCAGTTCTTC; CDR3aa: CASSSPGGPRAPYNEQFF
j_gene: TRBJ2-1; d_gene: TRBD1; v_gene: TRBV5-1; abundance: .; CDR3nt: TGCGCCAGCAGCTTACGTACAGGGGGCAATGAGCAGTTCTTC; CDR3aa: CASSLRTGGNEQFF
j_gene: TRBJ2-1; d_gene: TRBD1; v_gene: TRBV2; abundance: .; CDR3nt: TGTGCCAGCAGTGGGGGAGGGACAGGGGGCGTTGAGCAGTTCTTC; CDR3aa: CASSGGGTGGVEQFF
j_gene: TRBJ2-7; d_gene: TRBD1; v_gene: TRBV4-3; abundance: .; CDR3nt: TGCGCCAGCAGCCAAAGAACAGGGGCGCCCTACGAGCAGTACTTC; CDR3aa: CASSQRTGAPYEQYF
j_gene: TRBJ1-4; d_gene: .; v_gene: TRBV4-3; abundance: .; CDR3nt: TGCGCCAGCAGCCCTACAGGTGCAACTAATGAAAAACTGTTTTTT; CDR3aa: CASSPTGATNEKLFF
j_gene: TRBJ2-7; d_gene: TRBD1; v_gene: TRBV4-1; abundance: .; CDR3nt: TGCGCCAGCAGCCGATCCGGGACAGGGGACGACGAGCAGTACTTC; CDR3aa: CASSRSGTGDDEQYF
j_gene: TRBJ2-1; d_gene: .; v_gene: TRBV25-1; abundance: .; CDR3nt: TGTGCCAGCAGTGAAGGAGGAGGGTCAGCGCGTCCTCGTGAGCAGTTCTTC; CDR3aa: CASSEGGGSARPREQFF
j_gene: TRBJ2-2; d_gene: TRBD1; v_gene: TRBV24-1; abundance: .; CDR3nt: TGTGCCACCAGTGACCGGGGACAGGGGGTAGGCGGGGAGCTGTTTTTT; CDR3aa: CATSDRGQGVGGELFF
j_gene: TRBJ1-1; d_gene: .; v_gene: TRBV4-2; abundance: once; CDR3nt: TGTGCCAGCAGCCAAGTACAGACGAACACTGAAGCTTTCTTT; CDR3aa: CASSQVQTNTEAFF
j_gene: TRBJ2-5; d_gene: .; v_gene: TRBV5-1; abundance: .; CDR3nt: TGCGCCAGCAGCTTATCGGTGGTGGAGACCCAGTACTTC; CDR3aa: CASSLSVVETQYF
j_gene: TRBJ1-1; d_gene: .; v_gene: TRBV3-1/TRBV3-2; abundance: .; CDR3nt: TGTGCCAGCAGCCAAGAGGTTGGGTACAGGGTCGGGACCACTGAAGCTTTCTTT; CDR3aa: CASSQEVGYRVGTTEAFF
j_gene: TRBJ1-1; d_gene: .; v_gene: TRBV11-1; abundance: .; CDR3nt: TGTGCCAGCAGCTTAGAAGCCCTGAACACTGAAGCTTTCTTT; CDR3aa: CASSLEALNTEAFF
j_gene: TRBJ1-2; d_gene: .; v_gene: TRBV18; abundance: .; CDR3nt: TGTGCCAGCTCACCACCTTTAGGCGAGGGAGGCTACACCTTC; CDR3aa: CASSPPLGEGGYTF
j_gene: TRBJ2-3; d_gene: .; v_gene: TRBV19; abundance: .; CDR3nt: TGTGCCAGTAGTATAGTTGGGCCTCCGACAGATACGCAGTATTTT; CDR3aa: CASSIVGPPTDTQYF
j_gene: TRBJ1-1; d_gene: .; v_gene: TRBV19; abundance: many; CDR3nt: TGTGCCAGTAGTCCTCGACAGCTCATGAACACTGAAGCTTTCTTT; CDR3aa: CASSPRQLMNTEAFF
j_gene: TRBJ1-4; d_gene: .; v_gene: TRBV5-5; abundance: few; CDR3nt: TGTGCCAGCAGCTCGCAGGGGCGAGCTAATGAAAAACTGTTTTTT; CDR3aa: CASSSQGRANEKLFF
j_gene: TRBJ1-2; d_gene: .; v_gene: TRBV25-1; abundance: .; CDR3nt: TGTGCCAGCAGTGAATCGGCAGGTCATGGCTACACCTTC; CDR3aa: CASSESAGHGYTF
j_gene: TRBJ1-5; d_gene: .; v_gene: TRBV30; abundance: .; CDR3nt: TGTGCCTGGAGCGCCGACAGTCGCAATCAGCCCCAGCATTTT; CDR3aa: CAWSADSRNQPQHF